This T cell receptor (beta chain) was captured in a study of blood T cell repertoires in COVID-19. Study overall: The study drew acute and convalescent COVID-19 samples from the United States, Italy and Spain. Sample material is recorded as cDNA or gDNA derived from T cells, B-cell-depleted T cells, or PBMCs.

The junction had 6 bases not matched to a gene; V was cut back by 1 base and J by 4 bases. The germline V gene has CDR1 SGHTA and CDR2 FQGNSA. The CDR3 runs 16 residues. The authors' processing: Amplification of reference gene primers was used by the study to estimate nucleated cell counts. The repertoire was sequenced with immunoSEQ multiplex PCR; TCRdb's copy has only in-frame clones and lacks some. The DNA gave D and trimming, while V, J and clone size come from that table. The data contain about 63,000 clones, roughly 85% of them singletons. The sequenced sample consisted of peripheral blood. The clonotype comes from a human donor in a cohort sampled during active COVID-19. The chain uses TRBV7-2 and TRBJ2-1, with 8 nucleotides matching TRBD2. This CDR3 is CASSLVGGGSYNEQFF. CDR3 DNA sequence: TGTGCCAGCAGCTTAGTCGGGGGGGGCAGTTACAATGAGCAGTTCTTC.